This is a list of T cell receptor beta chains from one sample in a study of T cells after somatic rescue of genetic block. Some clones are missing from TCRdb's copy, which holds only in-frame ones; the method was immunoSEQ multiplex PCR. Of under 150,000 clones listed, 80% to 95% are singletons. Sequencing was carried out using peripheral blood mononuclear cells (PBMCs). The receptors stem from a woman aged 18-35 years. The conserved cysteine and the conserved F or W are not part of the CDR3 here.

len | j_gene | v_gene | CDR3aa
13 | TRBJ2-1 | TRBV28 | ASRLSGGDYNEQF
14 | TRBJ2-2 | TRBV6-5 | ASSYNRDRGTGELF
14 | TRBJ2-3 | TRBV7-6 | ASSFGTSGDSDTQY
12 | TRBJ2-2 | TRBV9 | ASSVGLYTGELF
14 | TRBJ2-2 | TRBV7-2 | ASSLRPGWSTGELF
14 | TRBJ2-1 | TRBV18 | ASSPSGTRNYNEQF
12 | TRBJ1-2 | TRBV6-1 | ASSEGVVGYGYT
16 | TRBJ1-6 | TRBV28 | ASSLGSRGLGYNSPLH
11 | TRBJ1-3 | TRBV5-1 | ASREGDGNTIY
14 | TRBJ2-7 | TRBV10-1 | ASSESMTGAIYEQY
14 | TRBJ2-7 | TRBV25-1 | ASSNLPGQGFYEQY
13 | TRBJ2-1 | TRBV9 | ASSVDGGTYNEQF
12 | TRBJ1-6 | TRBV19 | ASSTETGDSPLH
13 | TRBJ2-5 | TRBV10-3 | AISSGQNGAETQY
14 | TRBJ1-2 | TRBV5-8 | ASSLGDTLLGYGYT
11 | TRBJ2-1 | TRBV30 | AWSLSQVGEQF
14 | TRBJ1-3 | TRBV4-1 | ASSPGAGYSGNTIY
12 | TRBJ2-5 | TRBV18 | ASSPRSVQETQY
11 | TRBJ1-1 | TRBV9 | ASSVEGRTEAF
12 | TRBJ1-2 | TRBV2 | ASNPDRVDYGYT
14 | TRBJ2-5 | TRBV4-1 | ASSQVGLDPQETQY
11 | TRBJ1-5 | TRBV6-6 | ASSYLTDQPQH
11 | TRBJ1-5 | TRBV6-1 | ATQGLSNQPQH
10 | TRBJ2-7 | TRBV6-5 | ASWKDPYEQY
14 | TRBJ2-1 | TRBV5-1 | ASSYVTGPSYNEQF
12 | TRBJ1-3 | TRBV28 | ASSYTFSGNTIY
9 | TRBJ2-3 | TRBV29-1 | SVSGTDTQY
14 | TRBJ2-3 | TRBV29-1 | SVEVPWDRGSDTQY
13 | TRBJ2-3 | TRBV18 | ASSPMAGSTDTQY
14 | TRBJ1-5 | TRBV30 | AWSRRGVPSNQPQH
11 | TRBJ1-4 | TRBV30 | AWTPGGGVKLF
10 | TRBJ2-5 | TRBV30 | AWRGGLETQY
13 | TRBJ1-1 | TRBV4-3 | ASSQAGQGKTEAF
11 | TRBJ2-7 | TRBV5-1 | ASSFREAYEQY
11 | TRBJ2-5 | TRBV5-1 | ASSSQGEETQY
11 | TRBJ1-2 | TRBV30 | AWSASGLDGYT
9 | TRBJ1-2 | TRBV10-3 | ASRADYGYT